A selection of T cell receptor delta chains follows, all from one sample in a study of gamma-delta T cells after stem cell transplantation. TCRdb re-called the RT-PCR reads with CATT. The table has thousands of delta-chain clones, roughly 15% seen once; the top ten hold 5% to 6%. What was sequenced was gamma-delta T cells. The receptors here all came from a human donor. It is not recorded whose cells these are; they may come from a transplant donor. Both conserved end residues are part of each CDR3. Fields, in order: V gene, D gene, J gene, clone size, CDR3 protein, CDR3 DNA. D genes are given only for firm matches. Clone size is given for some rows only: seen once, a few or many times, or a class if the clone is expanded.

V: TRDV1; D: TRDD3; J: TRDJ1; size: -; CDR3: CALGEDLPPVGDPSYTDKLIF; DNA: TGTGCTCTTGGGGAAGATCTGCCCCCCGTGGGGGATCCCTCGTACACCGATAAACTCATCTTT
V: TRDV2; D: TRDD3; J: TRDJ3; size: medium-sized; CDR3: CACDLWGVSSWDTRQMFF; DNA: TGTGCCTGTGACCTCTGGGGGGTAAGCTCCTGGGACACCCGTCAGATGTTTTTC
V: TRDV2; D: TRDD3; J: TRDJ1; size: -; CDR3: CACDTGRDWGIRTDTDKLIF; DNA: TGTGCCTGTGACACTGGCCGGGACTGGGGGATACGTACAGACACCGATAAACTCATCTTT
V: TRDV2; D: -; J: TRDJ3; size: -; CDR3: CACDWGSSSSWDTRQMFF; DNA: TGTGCCTGTGACTGGGGGTCCTCGAGCTCCTGGGACACCCGACAGATGTTTTTC
V: TRDV2; D: TRDD3; J: TRDJ1; size: medium-sized; CDR3: CACDTGSWYWGIPDKLIF; DNA: TGTGCCTGTGACACCGGTTCATGGTACTGGGGGATACCGGATAAACTCATCTTT
V: TRDV1; D: -; J: TRDJ1; size: -; CDR3: CALEEPSDKLIF; DNA: TGTGCCCTCGAGGAACCCTCCGATAAACTCATCTTT
V: TRDV1; D: TRDD3; J: TRDJ1; size: -; CDR3: CALGDLSYVFLLGDRAPSEYTDKLIF; DNA: TGTGCTCTTGGGGATCTTTCCTACGTTTTTTTACTGGGGGATAGGGCGCCTTCAGAGTACACCGATAAACTCATCTTT
V: TRDV2; D: TRDD3; J: TRDJ3; size: medium-sized; CDR3: CACDSILGDTWDTRQMFF; DNA: TGTGCCTGTGACTCGATACTGGGGGATACCTGGGACACCCGACAGATGTTTTTC
V: TRAV29/DV5; D: -; J: TRDJ2; size: few; CDR3: CAALFSRRSLTAQLFF; DNA: TGTGCAGCTCTATTTTCCCGCCGGTCTTTGACAGCACAACTCTTCTTT
V: TRDV1; D: TRDD3; J: TRDJ1; size: medium-sized; CDR3: CALGDSSVVLGYTDKLIF; DNA: TGTGCTCTTGGGGACTCTTCCGTTGTACTGGGGTACACCGATAAACTCATCTTT
V: TRDV1; D: TRDD3; J: TRDJ1; size: few; CDR3: CALGEISTWDTLYTDKLIF; DNA: TGTGCTCTTGGGGAAATTTCAACGTGGGATACCCTGTACACCGATAAACTCATCTTT
V: TRDV1; D: TRDD3; J: TRDJ2; size: medium-sized; CDR3: CALGELTFLGDTQTAQLFF; DNA: TGTGCTCTTGGGGAACTCACGTTTCTGGGGGATACTCAGACAGCACAACTCTTCTTT
V: TRDV2; D: TRDD3; J: TRDJ3; size: -; CDR3: CACDTGTGGLSSWDTRQMFF; DNA: TGTGCCTGTGACACCGGAACTGGGGGATTAAGCTCCTGGGACACCCGACAGATGTTTTTC
V: TRDV1; D: -; J: TRDJ1; size: medium-sized; CDR3: CALGELAFPLSGVLIF; DNA: TGTGCTCTTGGGGAACTCGCCTTCCCACTTTCGGGGGTACTCATCTTT
V: TRDV1; D: TRDD2; J: TRDJ1; size: medium-sized; CDR3: CALGALPFLPGFADKLIF; DNA: TGTGCTCTTGGGGCCCTACCCTTCCTACCGGGATTCGCCGATAAACTCATCTTT